The 3 T cell receptor beta chains below come from one sample, sequenced in a study of blood T cell repertoires in COVID-19. The table came from immunoSEQ multiplex PCR; TCRdb's copy has only in-frame clones and leaves some out. The sample lists 200,000 to 250,000 clones, 80% to 85% occurring once. The sequencing sample was made of peripheral blood. The origin of the receptors is a man aged 30 to 45 with active or convalescent COVID-19.

CDR3 sequence reads: CASSLWRLAGYEQYF. In nucleotides, the CDR3 is TGTGCCAGCAGCTTATGGAGACTAGCGGGTTACGAGCAGTACTTC. V usage is TRBV7-9 and J usage is TRBJ2-7, with 10 bases aligning to TRBD2. The CDR3 extends over 15 amino acids. CDR1 is SEHNR, CDR2 FQNEAQ, per germline (reference sequence). V was clipped by 2 bases and J by 4 bases; unmatched bases: 5.

This clone was counted a few times. V and J are TRBV7-2 and TRBJ2-2; 9 bases are shared with TRBD1. Looked up from germline, CDR1 is SGHTA and CDR2 is FQGNSA. Trimming at V came to 5 bases and at J to 10 bases, leaving 11 bases not matched to a gene. CDR3 length: 15 residues. As DNA, the CDR3 is TGTGCCAGCAGCCCAAGTCCCGGGACAGGGTCGGAGCTGTTTTTT. Translating gives CASSPSPGTGSELFF.

The CDR3 loop reads CASSSGHLGQGYTF. CDR3 coding DNA: TGCGCCAGCAGCTCGGGACATCTGGGGCAAGGCTACACCTTC. The chain combines TRBV5-1 with TRBJ1-2, with TRBD1 as a possible D gene (6 bases). From germline, CDR1 is SGHRS and CDR2 YFSETQ. The CDR3 is made up of 14 amino acids. Trimming took off 3 bases at V and 8 bases at J, with 17 bases between the two ends.